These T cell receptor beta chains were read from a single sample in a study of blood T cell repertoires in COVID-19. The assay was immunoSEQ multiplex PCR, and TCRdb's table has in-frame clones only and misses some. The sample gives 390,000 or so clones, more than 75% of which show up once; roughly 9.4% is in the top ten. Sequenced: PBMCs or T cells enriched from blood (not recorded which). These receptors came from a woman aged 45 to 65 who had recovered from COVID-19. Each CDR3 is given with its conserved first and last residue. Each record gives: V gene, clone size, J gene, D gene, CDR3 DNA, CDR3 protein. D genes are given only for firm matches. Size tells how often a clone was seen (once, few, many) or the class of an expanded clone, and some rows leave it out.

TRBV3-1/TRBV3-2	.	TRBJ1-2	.	TGTGCCAGCAGCCAGGCCTTCTATGGCTACACCTTC	CASSQAFYGYTF
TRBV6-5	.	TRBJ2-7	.	TGTGCCAGCAGCCCGACGGCGGGGGCCTTTTACGAGCAGTACTTC	CASSPTAGAFYEQYF
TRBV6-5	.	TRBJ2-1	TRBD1	TGTGCCAGCAGTTCCACAGGGGGGGAGCAGTTCTTC	CASSSTGGEQFF
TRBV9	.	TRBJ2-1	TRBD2	TGTGCCAGCAGCGTTTGGACTAGCGGCTTCGATGAGCAGTTCTTC	CASSVWTSGFDEQFF
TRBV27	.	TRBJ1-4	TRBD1	TGTGCCAGCAGACAGGGGACTAATGAAAAACTGTTTTTT	CASRQGTNEKLFF
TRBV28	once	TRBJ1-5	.	TGTGCCAGCAGAAAACACCGGGGAAGCAATCAGCCCCAGCATTTT	CASRKHRGSNQPQHF
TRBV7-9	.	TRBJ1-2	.	TGTGCCAGCAGCTTACTCTCCAGGTTTCTCAAGGATGGCTACACCTTC	CASSLLSRFLKDGYTF
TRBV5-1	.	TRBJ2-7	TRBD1	TGCGCCAGCAGCTTGGCCCTCGGGACAGGTGTCGAGCAGTACTTC	CASSLALGTGVEQYF
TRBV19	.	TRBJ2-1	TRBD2	TGTGCCATCTCCCGGGACTACAACAATGAGCAGTTCTTC	CAISRDYNNEQFF
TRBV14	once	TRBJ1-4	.	TGTGCCAGCAGCCGAGACAAACCTGACTCAACTAATGAAAAACTGTTTTTT	CASSRDKPDSTNEKLFF
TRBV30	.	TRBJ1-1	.	TGTGCCTGGAGTGTACAGACAATCACTGAAGCTTTCTTT	CAWSVQTITEAFF
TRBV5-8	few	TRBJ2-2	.	TGTGCCACCGACACCGGGGAGCTGTTTTTT	CATDTGELFF
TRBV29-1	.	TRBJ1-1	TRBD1	TGCAGCGCAATCACAGGGGGGGCCACTGAAGCTTTCTTT	CSAITGGATEAFF
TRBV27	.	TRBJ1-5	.	TGTGCCAGCACCCCCCGCGGGGGTGGTCAGCCCCAGCATTTT	CASTPRGGGQPQHF
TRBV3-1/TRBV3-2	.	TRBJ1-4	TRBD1	TGTGCCAGCAGCCAAGACCGCACAGGGGACACTAATGAAAAACTGTTTTTT	CASSQDRTGDTNEKLFF
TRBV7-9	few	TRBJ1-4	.	TGTGCCAGCAGCCGGGGGTTTAATGAAAAACTGTTTTTT	CASSRGFNEKLFF
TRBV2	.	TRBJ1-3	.	TGTGCCAGCACCGATGGGCCTTTCTCTGGAAACACCATATATTTT	CASTDGPFSGNTIYF
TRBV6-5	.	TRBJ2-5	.	TGTGCCAGCAGTCTGACAGCTCAAGAGACCCAGTACTTC	CASSLTAQETQYF
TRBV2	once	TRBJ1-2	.	TGTGCCAGCAGTGAAGTACCCGCTCCAAGTAGATATGGCTACACCTTC	CASSEVPAPSRYGYTF
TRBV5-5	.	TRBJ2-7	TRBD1	TGTGCCAGCAGCGGGTGGACAGGGGGAGCCTACGAGCAGTACTTC	CASSGWTGGAYEQYF
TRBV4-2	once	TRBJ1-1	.	TGTGCCAGCAGCCCCCTGGCCGGCGGCGCTGAAGCTTTCTTT	CASSPLAGGAEAFF
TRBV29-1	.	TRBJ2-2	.	TGCAGCGTTGAGTGGCAGGGCAGTTATTCCGGGGAGCTGTTTTTT	CSVEWQGSYSGELFF
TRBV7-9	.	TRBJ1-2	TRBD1	TGTGCCAGCAGTGACAGGGATACTAGGGGGGGCTACACCTTC	CASSDRDTRGGYTF
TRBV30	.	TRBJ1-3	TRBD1	TGTGCCTTGGACAGGGATTACTCTGGAAACACCATATATTTT	CALDRDYSGNTIYF
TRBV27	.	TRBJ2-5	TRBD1	TGTGCCAGCAAGAACCTTGGACAGGGGGAAGAGACCCAGTACTTC	CASKNLGQGEETQYF
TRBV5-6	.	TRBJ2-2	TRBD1	TGTGCCAGCAGCTTGCTTACAACCGGGACAGAGAACACCGGGGAGCTGTTTTTT	CASSLLTTGTENTGELFF
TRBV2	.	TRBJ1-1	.	TGTGCCAGCAAATCCAGGGGAAATGCTGTTGAAGCTTTCTTT	CASKSRGNAVEAFF
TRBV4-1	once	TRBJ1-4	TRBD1	TGCGCCAGCAGCCACGGGGACAGGTATAATGAAAAACTGTTTTTT	CASSHGDRYNEKLFF
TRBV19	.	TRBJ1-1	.	TGTGCCAGTAGTATAAACAGATATGAAGCTTTCTTT	CASSINRYEAFF
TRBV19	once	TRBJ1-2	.	TGTGCCAGTAGACAGGGTCGTGGCTACACCTTC	CASRQGRGYTF
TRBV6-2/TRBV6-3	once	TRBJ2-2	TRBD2	TGTGCCAGCAGTTACAGAAGCGGGGGGCTCAACACCGGGGAGCTGTTTTTT	CASSYRSGGLNTGELFF
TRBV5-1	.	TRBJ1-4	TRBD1	TGCGCCAGCAGACCTCTTTCCGGGACAGGGAATGAAAAACTGTTTTTT	CASRPLSGTGNEKLFF
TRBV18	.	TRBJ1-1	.	TGTGCCAGCTCACAGAAAACAGGGATGGGAACGGGCACTGAAGCTTTCTTT	CASSQKTGMGTGTEAFF
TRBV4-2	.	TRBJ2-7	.	TGTGCCAGCACCGCGGGTCTTGAATACGAGCAGTACTTC	CASTAGLEYEQYF
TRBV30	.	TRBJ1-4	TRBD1	TGTGCCTGGACCCAGGGGCTCAACAGGGGAAGCGAAAAACTGTTTTTT	CAWTQGLNRGSEKLFF
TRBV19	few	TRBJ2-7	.	TGTGCCAGTAGTATGGCCGGAGGCCACGAGCAGTACTTC	CASSMAGGHEQYF